Listed below are T cell receptor beta chains from one sample, sequenced in a study of cytomegalovirus exposure and HLA in healthy donors. The protocol was immunoSEQ multiplex PCR, while the TCRdb copy is restricted to in-frame clones and leaves out a portion. The sample comprises some 150,000 clones, roughly 64% of which are singletons, and under 3% rests with the top ten. Sequencing was carried out using PBMCs. The source of these receptors is a woman under 40 in good health and CMV-seropositive. Each CDR3 is given with its conserved first and last residue. The order of the fields is CDR3 length, clone size, V gene, D gene, J gene, CDR3 protein, CDR3 DNA. The D gene is left open where the match is weak. A row's size may be missing; if present it is once, few, many or a size class.

CDR3 length: 15; clone size: few; V gene: TRBV7-2; D gene: -; J gene: TRBJ2-5; CDR3 protein: CASSFRGMAQETQYF; CDR3 DNA: TGTGCCAGCAGCTTCCGAGGGATGGCTCAAGAGACCCAGTACTTC
CDR3 length: 15; clone size: -; V gene: TRBV4-1; D gene: -; J gene: TRBJ2-7; CDR3 protein: CASSMGPGQDYEQYF; CDR3 DNA: TGCGCCAGCAGCATGGGGCCAGGTCAGGACTACGAGCAGTACTTC
CDR3 length: 15; clone size: few; V gene: TRBV6-1; D gene: -; J gene: TRBJ2-1; CDR3 protein: CASSEATTKNNEQFF; CDR3 DNA: TGTGCCAGCAGTGAAGCAACTACTAAAAACAATGAGCAGTTCTTC
CDR3 length: 15; clone size: once; V gene: TRBV11-2; D gene: TRBD1; J gene: TRBJ2-1; CDR3 protein: CASRLPGTGNNEQFF; CDR3 DNA: TGTGCCAGCAGACTCCCCGGGACAGGGAACAATGAGCAGTTCTTC
CDR3 length: 17; clone size: -; V gene: TRBV29-1; D gene: -; J gene: TRBJ2-3; CDR3 protein: CSVEDGGALTSTDTQYF; CDR3 DNA: TGCAGCGTTGAAGATGGCGGGGCATTAACTAGCACAGATACGCAGTATTTT
CDR3 length: 16; clone size: -; V gene: TRBV5-4; D gene: -; J gene: TRBJ1-3; CDR3 protein: CASSLGRDRTGNTIYF; CDR3 DNA: TGTGCCAGCAGCTTGGGCAGGGATAGAACTGGAAACACCATATATTTT
CDR3 length: 16; clone size: -; V gene: TRBV15; D gene: TRBD1; J gene: TRBJ2-6; CDR3 protein: CATLRDRYSGANVLTF; CDR3 DNA: TGTGCCACCCTCCGGGACAGATACTCTGGGGCCAACGTCCTGACTTTC
CDR3 length: 19; clone size: -; V gene: TRBV4-2; D gene: TRBD2; J gene: TRBJ2-1; CDR3 protein: CASSQDSLRAGGPYNEQFF; CDR3 DNA: TGTGCCAGCAGCCAAGATTCTCTGCGGGCGGGAGGACCCTACAATGAGCAGTTCTTC
CDR3 length: 16; clone size: -; V gene: TRBV5-4; D gene: -; J gene: TRBJ1-1; CDR3 protein: CASSSKQGSGNTEAFF; CDR3 DNA: TGTGCCAGCAGCTCGAAACAGGGTTCCGGGAACACTGAAGCTTTCTTT
CDR3 length: 14; clone size: -; V gene: TRBV6-1; D gene: TRBD2; J gene: TRBJ2-1; CDR3 protein: CASSALAGWNEQFF; CDR3 DNA: TGTGCCAGCTCCGCCCTAGCGGGGTGGAATGAGCAGTTCTTC
CDR3 length: 14; clone size: once; V gene: TRBV28; D gene: -; J gene: TRBJ1-6; CDR3 protein: CASSSEVYNSPLHF; CDR3 DNA: TGTGCCAGCAGCTCTGAGGTCTATAATTCACCCCTCCACTTT
CDR3 length: 18; clone size: once; V gene: TRBV18; D gene: TRBD1; J gene: TRBJ2-6; CDR3 protein: CASSPRQGITSGANVLTF; CDR3 DNA: TGTGCCAGCTCACCTCGACAGGGGATTACCTCTGGGGCCAACGTCCTGACTTTC
CDR3 length: 17; clone size: -; V gene: TRBV7-2; D gene: -; J gene: TRBJ2-7; CDR3 protein: CASSLALRLALGYEQYF; CDR3 DNA: TGTGCCAGCAGCTTAGCACTTAGGCTAGCGCTCGGTTACGAGCAGTACTTC
CDR3 length: 16; clone size: -; V gene: TRBV11-2; D gene: -; J gene: TRBJ1-1; CDR3 protein: CASSLPNRAMNTEAFF; CDR3 DNA: TGTGCCAGCAGCTTACCCAACAGGGCTATGAACACTGAAGCTTTCTTT
CDR3 length: 15; clone size: -; V gene: TRBV7-2; D gene: TRBD1; J gene: TRBJ1-1; CDR3 protein: CASSPRGGGGLKAFF; CDR3 DNA: TGTGCCAGCAGCCCCAGAGGAGGGGGCGGTCTGAAAGCTTTCTTT
CDR3 length: 16; clone size: -; V gene: TRBV9; D gene: TRBD1; J gene: TRBJ1-2; CDR3 protein: CASSVEGQGARYGYTF; CDR3 DNA: TGTGCCAGCAGCGTAGAAGGACAGGGGGCCCGGTATGGCTACACCTTC
CDR3 length: 13; clone size: -; V gene: TRBV9; D gene: -; J gene: TRBJ1-3; CDR3 protein: CASSLTAGNTIYF; CDR3 DNA: TGTGCCAGCAGCCTCACGGCTGGAAACACCATATATTTT
CDR3 length: 14; clone size: -; V gene: TRBV27; D gene: -; J gene: TRBJ2-5; CDR3 protein: CASRELPGEETQYF; CDR3 DNA: TGTGCCAGCAGGGAGCTCCCGGGAGAAGAGACCCAGTACTTC
CDR3 length: 16; clone size: -; V gene: TRBV2; D gene: TRBD2; J gene: TRBJ2-7; CDR3 protein: CASREPRDGRDYEQYF; CDR3 DNA: TGCGCCAGCAGGGAACCGAGAGACGGGAGGGACTACGAGCAGTACTTC
CDR3 length: 16; clone size: -; V gene: TRBV5-4; D gene: TRBD2; J gene: TRBJ2-1; CDR3 protein: CASSLGGSAGRDEQFF; CDR3 DNA: TGTGCCAGCAGCTTGGGTGGCTCGGCAGGGAGGGATGAGCAGTTCTTC
CDR3 length: 15; clone size: -; V gene: TRBV7-6; D gene: TRBD1; J gene: TRBJ1-4; CDR3 protein: CASSRIRDSREKLFF; CDR3 DNA: TGTGCCAGCAGCCGGATAAGGGACAGTCGGGAAAAACTGTTTTTT
CDR3 length: 12; clone size: -; V gene: TRBV10-3; D gene: -; J gene: TRBJ1-1; CDR3 protein: CAIGGASSEAFF; CDR3 DNA: TGTGCCATCGGAGGGGCGTCATCAGAAGCTTTCTTT
CDR3 length: 15; clone size: -; V gene: TRBV6-1; D gene: -; J gene: TRBJ1-2; CDR3 protein: CASRPRTVPFYGYTF; CDR3 DNA: TGTGCCAGCAGGCCTAGGACAGTTCCCTTTTATGGCTACACCTTC
CDR3 length: 15; clone size: few; V gene: TRBV7-9; D gene: TRBD1; J gene: TRBJ2-1; CDR3 protein: CASRPRTGPDNEQFF; CDR3 DNA: TGTGCCAGCAGGCCTAGGACAGGTCCTGACAATGAGCAGTTCTTC
CDR3 length: 16; clone size: -; V gene: TRBV2; D gene: TRBD1; J gene: TRBJ1-1; CDR3 protein: CASSASPRTGGYEAFF; CDR3 DNA: TGTGCCAGCAGTGCAAGCCCGCGAACAGGGGGCTACGAAGCTTTCTTT
CDR3 length: 17; clone size: -; V gene: TRBV10-1; D gene: -; J gene: TRBJ2-7; CDR3 protein: CASSESGVLTGSYEQYF; CDR3 DNA: TGCGCCAGCAGTGAGTCTGGGGTTTTGACGGGATCCTACGAGCAGTACTTC
CDR3 length: 14; clone size: -; V gene: TRBV6-5; D gene: TRBD1; J gene: TRBJ2-7; CDR3 protein: CASSSGQGAYEQYF; CDR3 DNA: TGTGCCAGCAGCTCGGGACAGGGGGCTTACGAGCAGTACTTC
CDR3 length: 14; clone size: -; V gene: TRBV30; D gene: TRBD2; J gene: TRBJ2-1; CDR3 protein: CASNGRGEYNEQFF; CDR3 DNA: TGTGCCTCCAATGGGAGGGGAGAATACAATGAGCAGTTCTTC
CDR3 length: 18; clone size: -; V gene: TRBV30; D gene: TRBD2; J gene: TRBJ2-2; CDR3 protein: CAWISRNSGRLGTGELFF; CDR3 DNA: TGTGCCTGGATCAGTCGAAATAGCGGGAGATTAGGCACCGGGGAGCTGTTTTTT
CDR3 length: 15; clone size: -; V gene: TRBV5-4; D gene: TRBD1; J gene: TRBJ2-1; CDR3 protein: CASSPTGQGYNEQFF; CDR3 DNA: TGTGCCAGCAGCCCCACGGGACAGGGCTACAATGAGCAGTTCTTC
CDR3 length: 15; clone size: -; V gene: TRBV18; D gene: TRBD1; J gene: TRBJ1-2; CDR3 protein: CASSPGQGIGYGYTF; CDR3 DNA: TGTGCCAGCTCACCTGGACAGGGAATAGGCTATGGCTACACCTTC
CDR3 length: 12; clone size: once; V gene: TRBV11-2; D gene: -; J gene: TRBJ2-3; CDR3 protein: CASSLLIDTQYF; CDR3 DNA: TGTGCCAGCAGCCTACTCATAGATACGCAGTATTTT
CDR3 length: 13; clone size: many; V gene: TRBV10-3; D gene: -; J gene: TRBJ1-5; CDR3 protein: CAISEGGTQPQHF; CDR3 DNA: TGTGCCATCAGTGAGGGCGGTACTCAGCCCCAGCATTTT
CDR3 length: 16; clone size: -; V gene: TRBV28; D gene: TRBD1; J gene: TRBJ1-2; CDR3 protein: CASSFGGQGEDYGYTF; CDR3 DNA: TGTGCCAGCAGTTTCGGCGGACAGGGGGAAGACTATGGCTACACCTTC
CDR3 length: 15; clone size: -; V gene: TRBV6-6; D gene: TRBD1; J gene: TRBJ1-1; CDR3 protein: CASSSMGQGSTEAFF; CDR3 DNA: TGTGCCAGCAGTTCTATGGGACAGGGGAGTACTGAAGCTTTCTTT
CDR3 length: 14; clone size: once; V gene: TRBV2; D gene: TRBD1; J gene: TRBJ1-5; CDR3 protein: CASSRTGSYQPQHF; CDR3 DNA: TGTGCCAGCAGTCGGACAGGGTCGTACCAGCCCCAGCATTTT
CDR3 length: 13; clone size: -; V gene: TRBV5-4; D gene: TRBD1; J gene: TRBJ1-2; CDR3 protein: CASSKTGFYGYTF; CDR3 DNA: TGTGCCAGCAGCAAGACAGGGTTCTATGGCTACACCTTC